This T cell receptor (beta chain) derives from a study of blood T cell repertoires in COVID-19. Study information: The analysed material was cDNA or gDNA that came from T cells, B-cell-depleted T cells, or PBMCs.

Sequencing used immunoSEQ multiplex PCR; TCRdb keeps in-frame clones, though not all of them. The sample includes more than 200,000 clones, nearly 90% of them seen just once. Trimming removed 10 bases at V and 4 bases at J, with 13 bases between. Germline V gene data show CDR1 as MRHNA and CDR2 as SNTAGT. This CDR3 has 12 amino acids. This TCR was recovered from a man between 25 and 39 years old who had recovered from COVID-19. Specimen: PBMCs or T cells enriched from blood (not recorded which). This chain connects TRBV6-4 to TRBJ1-2; no clear D. The CDR3 loop reads CATYTDSYGYTF. CDR3 in DNA: TGTGCCACTTATACAGATAGCTATGGCTACACCTTC.